Shown below are 25 T cell receptor beta chains from a single sample sequenced in a study of T cell responses to AZD1222 COVID-19 vaccine. Sequencing was performed with immunoSEQ multiplex PCR; in TCRdb, only in-frame clones are kept and a portion is missing. The sample has 140,000 to 150,000 clones; around 93% are singletons. Here the sequenced sample was peripheral blood, taken on day 0 of AZD1222 vaccination. All receptors come from an adult in good health.

The V gene is TRBV6-5, the J gene TRBJ2-3; TRBD2 matches 8 bases. Per germline, CDR1 MNHEY and CDR2 SVGAGI. The trim removed 4 bases at V and 4 bases at J, leaving 4 bases unmatched. This CDR3 has 14 residues. DNA for the CDR3: TGTGCCAGCAGTTCCGGGAGGGTCCCAGATACGCAGTATTTT. Protein sequence: CASSSGRVPDTQYF.

The gene calls are TRBV27 and TRBJ2-7, with D maybe TRBD1 (7 bases). Between the trimmed V and J ends, which lost 11 bases and 7 bases, there was a span of 21 bases. This CDR3 spans 13 amino acids. Germline loops: CDR1 MNHEY, CDR2 SMNVEV (reference sequence). The CDR3 bases are TGTGCCGCCAAGACAGGGTCTAGCGCGGAGCAGTACTTC. This codes for CAAKTGSSAEQYF.

The chain employs TRBV30 and TRBJ1-2; D ambiguous. V lost 2 bases and J lost 6, with 13 bases in between. Germline-derived CDR1 and CDR2 are GTSNPN and SVGIG (reference sequence). The CDR3 has 13 amino acids. The DNA for the CDR3 is TGTGCCTGGAGTTCCTGGGCCTCTGATGGCTACACCTTC. It encodes CAWSSWASDGYTF. The whole variable domain, remainder taken from reference TRBV30 and TRBJ1-2, is SQTIHQWPATLVQPVGSPLSLECTVEGTSNPNLYWYRQAAGRGLQLLFYSVGIGQISSEVPQNLSASRPQDRQFILSSKKLLLSDSGFYLCAWSSWASDGYTFGSGTRLTVV.

The chain has TRBV11-3 and TRBJ1-2; D is unresolved. The V gene lost 5 bases and the J gene lost 4 bases, with 8 bases spanning the gap. The CDR3 spans 12 residues. CDR1 and CDR2 from the germline V gene are SGHNT and YENEEA. CDR3 residues: CASSDTLYGYTF. In DNA, the CDR3 is TGTGCCAGCAGCGATACACTCTATGGCTACACCTTC. The entire variable domain, with the rest obtained from reference TRBV11-3 and TRBJ1-2, is as follows: EAGVVQSPRYKIIEKKQPVAFWCNPISGHNTLYWYLQNLGQGPELLIRYENEEAVDDSQLPKDRFSAERLKGVDSTLKIQPAELGDSAVYLCASSDTLYGYTFGSGTRLTVV.

With regard to this clone: The junction shows a germline mismatch at one end, possibly a read error. The chain employs TRBV2 and TRBJ1-2; D ambiguous. Germline CDR1 and CDR2: SNHLY and FYNNEI. This CDR3 comprises 12 residues. The CDR3 DNA is TGTGCCAGCAGTGAGGAGCGGACTATTGGGGACTTC. Its translation is CASSEERTIGDF.

The rearrangement uses TRBV6-4 and TRBJ2-2; the match to TRBD2 covers 8 bases. The CDR3 is 17 residues long. After removal of 8 bases from V and 0 bases from J, the junction contained 11 bases not matched to a gene. From germline, CDR1 is MRHNA and CDR2 SNTAGT. The CDR3 protein is CASRPGGLQANTGELFF. Here the CDR3 DNA reads TGTGCCAGCCGACCGGGGGGGCTCCAAGCGAACACCGGGGAGCTGTTTTTT.

This chain joins TRBV5-1 and TRBJ1-1, with D perhaps TRBD1 (6 bases). The ends were cut back, 2 bases at V and 5 bases at J, with 19 bases in the middle. This CDR3 spans 16 amino acids. Germline V CDR1 and CDR2: SGHRS, YFSETQ. The CDR3 DNA follows: TGCGCCAGCAGCTTCAACCACCTCGGGGGGGCGACTGAAGCTTTCTTT. As protein: CASSFNHLGGATEAFF.

This rearrangement joins TRBV7-2 to TRBJ1-2, with 7 bases aligning to TRBD1. The V gene end was trimmed by 5 bases and the J gene end by 5 bases; junction bases not matched to a gene: 11. The CDR3 totals 15 residues. Germline V gene sequence: CDR1 SGHTA, CDR2 FQGNSA. This chain's CDR3 is CASSPPGGELYGYTF. The CDR3 coding sequence is TGTGCCAGCAGCCCCCCAGGGGGGGAACTGTATGGCTACACCTTC.

The chain is built from TRBV10-3 and TRBJ1-2, with D perhaps TRBD1 (5 bases). CDR3 length equals 16 residues. The germline CDR1 and CDR2 sequences are ENHRY and SYGVKD. The ends were cut back, 4 bases at V and 4 bases at J, with 19 bases in the middle. The CDR3, as DNA: TGTGCCATCAGTGCCGCCTATGGGGACTCGCCCTATGGCTACACCTTC. This translates into CAISAAYGDSPYGYTF.

The V call is TRBV5-1, the J call TRBJ1-1; D remains unclear. The V gene lost 5 bases and the J gene lost 1 base, with 12 bases spanning the gap. The CDR3 length is 14 residues. Germline lookup yields CDR1 SGHRS and CDR2 YFSETQ. The CDR3 loop reads CASSEQASNTEAFF. DNA of the CDR3: TGCGCCAGCAGTGAGCAGGCCTCGAACACTGAAGCTTTCTTT.

This chain uses TRBV5-1 with TRBJ2-1; D is possibly TRBD2 (6 bases). V lost 2 bases and J 9 bases, leaving 12 bases between the germline ends. Germline CDR1 SGHRS, CDR2 YFSETQ. This CDR3 is built from 13 residues. In DNA, the CDR3 is TGCGCCAGCAGCTTCCCACTAGCCGGTGAGCAGTTCTTC. This translates into CASSFPLAGEQFF.

V and J are TRBV6-6 and TRBJ1-1, with TRBD1 identical over 7 bases. The CDR3 contains 16 residues. Per the germline V gene, CDR1 is MNHNY and CDR2 is SVGAGI (reference sequence). V dropped 4 bases and J dropped 5; count of bases not matched to a gene: 13. The CDR3 DNA follows: TGTGCCAGCAGTTTGACAGGGTCGGCCTTGGTGACTGAAGCTTTCTTT. It translates to CASSLTGSALVTEAFF.

The chain is built from TRBV7-9 and TRBJ1-2; possibly TRBD1 for D (6 bases). Deletions cut 6 bases from V and 3 bases from J, with 17 bases between. This CDR3 region has 15 residues. Germline CDR1 is SEHNR and CDR2 is FQNEAQ (reference sequence). CDR3 region: CASSSWTATHYGYTF. The CDR3 DNA follows: TGTGCCAGCAGTTCCTGGACAGCAACCCACTATGGCTACACCTTC.

The chain carries TRBV2 and TRBJ1-5; D gene unclear. This CDR3 is built from 13 residues. Germline V gene sequence: CDR1 SNHLY, CDR2 FYNNEI. The germline V and J ends were trimmed by 7 bases and 7 bases, with 14 bases remaining between them. The CDR3 protein is CASTREVRQPQHF. The CDR3 DNA reads TGTGCCAGCACCCGGGAGGTTAGGCAGCCCCAGCATTTT.

The chain carries TRBV12-3 or TRBV12-4 and TRBJ1-2, with unresolved D. The V gene lost 7 bases and the J gene lost 5 bases, with 14 bases spanning the gap. The CDR3 runs to 13 residues. The CDR3 nucleotides read TGTGCCAGCACCATGGAGGTTGGGTATGGCTACACCTTC. Translating it yields CASTMEVGYGYTF.

The V call is TRBV4-1, the J call TRBJ2-7; TRBD1 matches at 7 bases. The V gene end was trimmed by 0 bases and the J gene end by 2 bases; junction bases not matched to a gene: 10. The germline gives CDR1 MGHRA, CDR2 YSYEKL. There are 17 residues in the CDR3. CDR3 protein: CASSQDNEADRTYEQYF. CDR3 DNA sequence: TGCGCCAGCAGCCAAGATAACGAAGCGGACAGGACCTACGAGCAGTACTTC.

The V call is TRBV7-2, the J call TRBJ2-1; the match to TRBD1 covers 8 bases. V was clipped by 5 bases and J by 9 bases; unmatched bases: 9. The CDR3 runs 14 residues. Germline V gene data show CDR1 as SGHTA and CDR2 as FQGNSA. CDR3 in amino acids: CASSHQTGDVEQFF. The CDR3 region has the DNA TGTGCCAGCAGCCATCAGACAGGGGACGTTGAGCAGTTCTTC.

This clone was counted a single time. This rearrangement joins TRBV4-2 to TRBJ1-1; a possible D gene is TRBD1 (5 bases). This CDR3 has 13 residues. Germline V gives CDR1 LGHNA, CDR2 YNFKEQ. The germline V and J ends were trimmed by 0 bases and 8 bases, with 10 bases remaining between them. The CDR3 loop is CASSQDGAEEAFF. The DNA for the CDR3 is TGTGCCAGCAGCCAAGATGGGGCAGAGGAAGCTTTCTTT.

The chain employs TRBV2 and TRBJ1-5; maybe TRBD1 (5 bases). The CDR3 runs to 15 residues. Germline V gene data show CDR1 as SNHLY and CDR2 as FYNNEI. V was cut by 2 bases and J by 0 bases, with 8 bases left in between. In nucleotides, the CDR3 is TGTGCCAGCAGTGAAACAGGCTATAGCAATCAGCCCCAGCATTTT. Translated, it gives CASSETGYSNQPQHF.

This clone was seen just once. The V call is TRBV10-3, the J call TRBJ2-5, with a possible D match to TRBD1 (7 bases). There are 15 residues in the CDR3. Between the trimmed V and J ends, which lost 6 bases and 2 bases, there was a span of 16 bases. Germline loops: CDR1 ENHRY, CDR2 SYGVKD. The CDR3 region is CAISDRGTVQETQYF. The CDR3 nucleotides read TGTGCCATCAGCGACCGGGGGACAGTTCAAGAGACCCAGTACTTC.

The chain couples TRBV4-1 to TRBJ2-7; 9 positions agree with TRBD1. V dropped 1 base and J dropped 3; count of bases not matched to a gene: 7. The CDR3 spans 16 residues. Per the germline V gene, CDR1 is MGHRA and CDR2 is YSYEKL. CDR3 amino acids: CASSQAGGTGSYEQYF. CDR3 coding DNA: TGCGCCAGCAGCCAAGCTGGGGGGACAGGGAGCTACGAGCAGTACTTC.

The chain combines TRBV28 with TRBJ1-6; no definite D call. The CDR3 consists of 15 residues. V was cut by 6 bases and J by 2 bases, with 11 bases left in between. Germline CDR1 MDHEN, CDR2 SYDVKM. The CDR3 loop is CASSRGFTYNSPLHF. For the CDR3, the DNA is TGTGCCAGCAGCCGAGGTTTTACCTATAATTCACCCCTCCACTTT.

The chain has TRBV27 and TRBJ1-6, with 7 bases lining up with TRBD1. The V and J ends lost 5 bases and 9 bases, in that order; junction bases with no gene match: 16. Germline V gene lookup returns CDR1 MNHEY and CDR2 SMNVEV (reference sequence). This CDR3 contains 17 residues. CDR3 sequence (DNA): TGTGCCAGCAGTCTCACCCAGGGGGGGGCTAGGGGTTCACCCCTCCACTTT. This gives the protein CASSLTQGGARGSPLHF.

This chain joins TRBV24-1 and TRBJ1-2, with a tentative D call TRBD1 (6 bases). Per the germline V gene, CDR1 is KGHDR and CDR2 is SFDVKD. The germline V and J ends were trimmed by 3 bases and 0 bases, with 7 bases remaining between them. There are 14 residues in the CDR3. CDR3 amino acids: CATSDRQANYGYTF. The CDR3 DNA is TGTGCCACCAGTGATCGACAGGCTAACTATGGCTACACCTTC.

This rearrangement joins TRBV10-2 to TRBJ2-7, with 13 bases identical to TRBD2. CDR1 WSHSY and CDR2 SAAADI come from the germline V gene. V dropped 6 bases and J dropped 5; count of bases not matched to a gene: 4. The CDR3 spans 14 residues. DNA for the CDR3: TGCGCCAGCAGGACCGGACTAGCGGGGGACGAGCAGTACTTC. This translates into CASRTGLAGDEQYF.